A selection of T cell receptor beta chains follows, all from one sample in a study of control samples from healthy donors and cancer patients. Measured with immunoSEQ multiplex PCR; TCRdb has only the in-frame clones, and not every one. The data contain about 110,000 clones, roughly 79% of them singletons. The sample consisted of blood. Receptors were obtained from a man in his late teens or twenties in good health. The CDR3 runs from the conserved cysteine through the conserved F or W. A D gene is named only where the DNA matches it firmly. A row's size may be missing; if present it is once, few, many or a size class.

CDR3aa	CDR3nt	d_gene	v_gene	j_gene	abundance
CASSLKLGQKEQFF	TGTGCCAGCAGCTTAAAATTGGGACAGAAGGAGCAGTTCTTC	TRBD1	TRBV7-9	TRBJ2-1	-
CASSTGQGKAYNSPLHF	TGTGCCAGCAGCACAGGACAGGGGAAGGCCTATAATTCACCCCTCCACTTT	TRBD1	TRBV5-6	TRBJ1-6	-
CASSLRGTGRLRDEQYF	TGTGCCAGCAGCCTCAGAGGGACAGGAAGGTTAAGGGACGAGCAGTACTTC	TRBD1	TRBV14	TRBJ2-7	-
CASSTGPPTYGYTF	TGTGCCAGCAGCACGGGACCCCCAACTTATGGCTACACCTTC	-	TRBV11-2	TRBJ1-2	-
CASSLLISGANVLTF	TGTGCCAGCAGCTTGTTGATATCTGGGGCCAACGTCCTGACTTTC	-	TRBV5-8	TRBJ2-6	-
CSASTGWGTEAFF	TGCAGTGCTAGTACAGGTTGGGGCACTGAAGCTTTCTTT	-	TRBV20-1	TRBJ1-1	-
CASSLEARPRDTIYF	TGCGCCAGCAGCTTGGAGGCCAGGCCGAGGGACACCATATATTTT	-	TRBV5-1	TRBJ1-3	once
CASLRGSNQPQHF	TGTGCCAGCCTCAGGGGTAGCAATCAGCCCCAGCATTTT	-	TRBV28	TRBJ1-5	few
CASSRGQGTPYVGGYTF	TGTGCCAGCAGCCGCGGACAGGGGACTCCCTACGTAGGGGGCTACACCTTC	TRBD1	TRBV9	TRBJ1-2	-
CAWRLRQGVWNTEAFF	TGTGCCTGGAGACTACGGCAGGGCGTATGGAACACTGAAGCTTTCTTT	-	TRBV30	TRBJ1-1	-
CASSLVVGRNQPQHF	TGTGCCAGCAGTTTGGTAGTGGGACGGAATCAGCCCCAGCATTTT	-	TRBV28	TRBJ1-5	-